This paragraph reports one T cell receptor (beta chain). The CDR3 is 15 residues long. Germline assignment: CDR1 SGHRS and CDR2 YFSETQ. V lost 0 bases to trimming and J lost 4 bases; unmatched junction nucleotides: 3. This entry is derived from a study of blood T cell repertoires in COVID-19. In the study's own analysis: From reference gene primer amplification, estimates of nucleated cell counts were derived. Sequenced by immunoSEQ multiplex PCR; TCRdb stores in-frame clones only, minus some. The V and J calls and clone size come from that table; D and trimming were worked out from the DNA. In the table there are approximately 300,000 clones, around 89% of which are singletons.

This receptor was obtained from a middle-aged woman with COVID-19, enrolled during active disease. The chain carries TRBV5-1 and TRBJ2-1; 8 bases align to TRBD2. The sample comprised peripheral blood. DNA of the CDR3: TGCGCCAGCAGCTTGGCCGGGGGGGAGTACAATGAGCAGTTCTTC. Amino acids: CASSLAGGEYNEQFF.